Below, 30 T cell receptor beta chains from the same sample are listed, as sequenced in a study of cytomegalovirus exposure and HLA in healthy donors. The primer mix had 60 Vbeta and 13 Jbeta primers. Using immunoSEQ multiplex PCR, the repertoire was profiled, and TCRdb retains in-frame clones only, with some absent. The sample lists 180,000 or so clones; about three quarters were seen once. The sample was PBMCs. The origin of the receptors is a man in his fifties in good health and CMV-seropositive.

The chain combines TRBV9 with TRBJ2-5; D is ambiguous. This CDR3 has 13 residues. Germline V CDR1 and CDR2: SGDLS, YYNGEE. Between the trimmed V and J ends, which lost 0 bases and 7 bases, there was a span of 10 bases. The CDR3 here is CASSVGGLGTQYF. The CDR3 DNA reads TGTGCCAGCAGCGTAGGAGGTTTGGGGACCCAGTACTTC.

Of note for this clone: An end of the junction does not agree with germline; a read error may underlie this. The rearrangement uses TRBV2 and TRBJ1-1; 11 positions agree with TRBD1. This CDR3 spans 17 amino acids. CDR1 is SNHLY, CDR2 FYNNEI, per germline. CDR3 sequence reads: CASREGQGALMNTEAFF. The CDR3 nucleotides read TGTGCCAGCAGAGAAGGACAGGGGGCGCTCATGAACACTGAAGCTTTCTTT.

The V gene is TRBV7-2, the J gene TRBJ2-5, with TRBD2 identical over 11 bases. This CDR3 comprises 17 residues. The germline V gene has CDR1 SGHTA and CDR2 FQGNSA. V lost 4 bases and J lost 5; bases outside the gene matches: 12. The CDR3 loop is CASSSSLTSGGGETQYF. The CDR3 DNA follows: TGTGCCAGCAGCTCCTCCCTTACTAGCGGGGGCGGGGAGACCCAGTACTTC.

The CDR3 here is CASSLGSPYEQYF. The CDR3 DNA reads as TGTGCCAGCAGCTTGGGCAGTCCCTACGAGCAGTACTTC. The J gene is TRBJ2-7, the V gene TRBV5-4; D unclear. The V end was cut by 0 bases, the J end by 2 bases, with 6 bases between. In germline, CDR1 is SGHNT, CDR2 YYREEE (reference sequence). The CDR3 consists of 13 residues.

The chain joins TRBV4-1 to TRBJ2-3; D remains unclear. Trimming left V 8 bases short and J 0 bases short, with 12 bases between. CDR1 is MGHRA, CDR2 YSYEKL, per germline. The length of the CDR3 is 14 residues. DNA of the CDR3: TGCGCCAGCCGACTGGAATCTAGCACAGATACGCAGTATTTT. It is translated as CASRLESSTDTQYF.

The rearrangement links TRBV28 to TRBJ1-1, with a weak D call TRBD1 (6 bases). In germline, CDR1 is MDHEN, CDR2 SYDVKM. The ends were cut back, 6 bases at V and 5 bases at J, with 13 bases in the middle. The CDR3 loop spans 13 amino acids. This chain's CDR3 is CASSGQPRTEAFF. The CDR3 nucleotides read TGTGCCAGCAGCGGACAGCCGCGGACTGAAGCTTTCTTT.

The chain has TRBV5-4 and TRBJ2-5, with 8 bases lining up with TRBD2. The CDR3 totals 13 residues. Trimming removed 2 bases from V and 5 bases from J; junction bases left unmatched: 2. CDR1 is SGHNT, CDR2 YYREEE, per germline (reference sequence). The CDR3 coding sequence is TGTGCCAGCAGCTTCCGGACTAGCGAGACCCAGTACTTC. It translates to CASSFRTSETQYF.

Here the CDR3 DNA reads TGTGCCAGCAGCTTCGACAGGTCGACCGGGGAGCTGTTTTTT. It encodes CASSFDRSTGELFF. V and J are TRBV13 and TRBJ2-2, with D possibly being TRBD1 (6 bases). V was shortened by 3 bases and J by 5 bases, with 10 bases between the two germline ends. Germline V lookup: CDR1 PRHDT, CDR2 FYEKMQ (reference sequence). The CDR3 extends over 14 amino acids.

The chain carries TRBV6-1 and TRBJ1-5; perhaps TRBD1 as D (6 bases). CDR3 length: 16 amino acids. V was pared by 2 bases and J by 0 bases, with 11 bases between. CDR1 and CDR2 from the germline V gene are MNHNS and SASEGT. The CDR3 sequence is CASSEMTGLSNQPQHF. Written as DNA, the CDR3 is TGTGCCAGCAGTGAAATGACAGGTCTTAGCAATCAGCCCCAGCATTTT.

The rearrangement links TRBV28 to TRBJ1-1, with D tentatively TRBD1 (6 bases). V lost 6 bases and J lost 5, with 16 bases in between. Germline V CDR1 and CDR2: MDHEN, SYDVKM. The length of the CDR3 is 14 residues. The CDR3 DNA reads TGTGCCAGCAGAGAACGAGGGGGAAATACTGAAGCTTTCTTT. It codes for CASRERGGNTEAFF.

The chain employs TRBV5-8 and TRBJ1-2, with TRBD1 as a possible D gene (5 bases). V lost 5 bases, J lost 8 bases, and 22 bases lay in between. The CDR3 is 15 residues long. Germline CDR1 is SGHTS and CDR2 is YDEGEE. The CDR3 region has the DNA TGTGCCAGCAGGGTGGGGCGGATCTACGCCGAAGGCTACACCTTC. Its protein product is CASRVGRIYAEGYTF.

The rearrangement links TRBV5-6 to TRBJ2-2; D is uncertain. Trimming shortened V by 5 bases and J by 1 base, and 12 bases separated the two germline ends. Germline assignment: CDR1 SGHDT and CDR2 YYEEEE. The CDR3 sequence is 15 residues long. CDR3 DNA: TGTGCCAGCAGTTATGCGACTCGGAACACCGGGGAGCTGTTTTTT. Protein: CASSYATRNTGELFF.

This clone was seen just once. This same CDR3 is encoded by further DNA sequences in the sample. The genes are TRBV5-1 and TRBJ2-3, with a tentative D call TRBD1 (5 bases). V gave up 0 bases and J gave up 0 bases, with 8 bases separating them. The germline V gene has CDR1 SGHRS and CDR2 YFSETQ. The CDR3 runs to 15 residues. The CDR3 spells CASSLAQGSTDTQYF. CDR3 DNA sequence: TGCGCCAGCAGCTTGGCCCAGGGCAGCACAGATACGCAGTATTTT.

The chain carries TRBV7-2 and TRBJ2-1, with 8 bases that match TRBD1. Unmatched junction bases numbered 8, after V lost 3 bases and J lost 1 base. Germline V gene data show CDR1 as SGHTA and CDR2 as FQGNSA. CDR3 size: 17 residues. The CDR3 sequence is CASSLWTGSRSYNEQFF. In DNA form, the CDR3 reads TGTGCCAGCAGCTTGTGGACAGGGTCGAGGTCCTACAATGAGCAGTTCTTC.

This sequence joins TRBV2 and TRBJ1-2; TRBD1 might be the D (5 bases). Trimming pared 7 bases from V and 7 bases from J, leaving 19 bases between. The germline CDR1 and CDR2 sequences are SNHLY and FYNNEI. The CDR3 loop spans 14 amino acids. CDR3 bases: TGTGCCAGCACGCGGGACGGACAACTTCTTGGCTACACCTTC. Protein: CASTRDGQLLGYTF. The full variable domain, in which reference TRBV2 and TRBJ1-2 provide the parts outside the CDR3, is EPEVTQTPSHQVTQMGQEVILRCVPISNHLYFYWYRQILGQKVEFLVSFYNNEISEKSEIFDDQFSVERPDGSNFTLKIRSTKLEDSAMYFCASTRDGQLLGYTFGSGTRLTVV.

Note on this clone: The same CDR3 arises from other DNA sequences in this sample as well. This chain uses TRBV7-2 with TRBJ2-5; 9 bases align to TRBD1. The CDR3 length is 16 residues. Germline trimming cut 5 bases from V and 4 bases from J; bases unmatched to any gene: 11. The V gene's germline CDR1 is SGHTA and CDR2 FQGNSA. CDR3 in DNA: TGTGCCAGCAGCCCGGACAGGGGCCGGGTCGGAGAGACCCAGTACTTC. It yields the protein CASSPDRGRVGETQYF.

The gene calls are TRBV7-8 and TRBJ2-2, with 8 bases aligning to TRBD2. Germline V gene data show CDR1 as SGHVS and CDR2 as FQNEAQ. Trimming at V came to 2 bases and at J to 3 bases, leaving 2 bases not matched to a gene. This CDR3 has 15 residues. This CDR3 is CASSLRRGDTGELFF. DNA for the CDR3: TGTGCCAGCAGCTTAAGGCGGGGGGACACCGGGGAGCTGTTTTTT. The full variable domain, rest sourced from reference TRBV7-8 and TRBJ2-2, is GAGVSQSPRYKVAKRGQDVALRCDPISGHVSLFWYQQALGQGPEFLTYFQNEAQLDKSGLPSDRFFAERPEGSVSTLKIQRTQQEDSAVYLCASSLRRGDTGELFFGEGSRLTVL.

This chain uses TRBV18 with TRBJ2-2, with a weak D call TRBD1 (5 bases). In germline, CDR1 is KGHSH, CDR2 LQKENI. The CDR3 has 15 residues. V lost 1 base, J lost 7 bases, and 13 bases lay in between. The CDR3 sequence: CASSPQDPRGGELFF. In DNA form, the CDR3 reads TGTGCCAGCTCACCACAGGACCCTAGGGGCGGGGAGCTGTTTTTT.

The chain recombines TRBV30 with TRBJ1-6; D not resolved. V lost 3 bases, J lost 4 bases, and 7 bases lay in between. Germline loops: CDR1 GTSNPN, CDR2 SVGIG (reference sequence). The CDR3 totals 13 residues. The CDR3 loop reads CAWRLNYNSPLHF. CDR3 DNA: TGTGCCTGGAGATTAAATTATAATTCACCCCTCCACTTT.

The rearrangement joins TRBV19 to TRBJ2-7; tentative D call: TRBD2 (5 bases). CDR3 length equals 11 residues. CDR1 and CDR2 (germline): LNHDA, SQIVND (reference sequence). The V end lost 4 bases, the J end lost 6 bases, and 7 bases lay between the germline ends. In DNA form, the CDR3 reads TGTGCCAGTAGTAAAGGGAGCGAGCAGTACTTC. Protein product: CASSKGSEQYF.

This clone was counted a single time. The chain uses TRBV28 and TRBJ2-5, with D unclear. This CDR3 contains 12 residues. V was shortened by 3 bases and J by 4 bases, with 6 bases between the two germline ends. Looked up from germline, CDR1 is MDHEN and CDR2 is SYDVKM. The CDR3 protein is CASSFPRETQYF. The CDR3 coding sequence is TGTGCCAGCAGTTTCCCTAGAGAGACCCAGTACTTC.

The chain couples TRBV7-9 to TRBJ2-7, with D perhaps matching TRBD2 (7 bases). V lost 3 bases and J 6 bases, leaving 12 bases between the germline ends. This CDR3 has 13 residues. Germline CDR1 reads SEHNR; CDR2 reads FQNEAQ (reference sequence). CDR3 loop: CASSFYREGEQYV. For the CDR3, the DNA is TGTGCCAGCAGCTTCTACAGGGAGGGCGAGCAGTACGTC.

The chain is built from TRBV2 and TRBJ2-3; D call uncertain. V was cut by 4 bases and J by 0 bases, with 17 bases left in between. The germline V gene has CDR1 SNHLY and CDR2 FYNNEI. This CDR3 region has 17 residues. As DNA, the CDR3 is TGTGCCAGCAGTGTGTCATGGGTTTTGACTAGCACAGATACGCAGTATTTT. Encoded protein: CASSVSWVLTSTDTQYF. Variable domain in full (rest from reference TRBV2 and TRBJ2-3): EPEVTQTPSHQVTQMGQEVILRCVPISNHLYFYWYRQILGQKVEFLVSFYNNEISEKSEIFDDQFSVERPDGSNFTLKIRSTKLEDSAMYFCASSVSWVLTSTDTQYFGPGTRLTVL.

The chain joins TRBV9 to TRBJ2-1; 10 positions match TRBD2. With V trimmed by 0 bases and J by 2 bases, 2 bases remained unmatched. The CDR3 covers 16 residues. Germline V gene sequence: CDR1 SGDLS, CDR2 YYNGEE. In nucleotides, the CDR3 is TGTGCCAGCAGCGTAGTGACTAGCGGGCCCTACAATGAGCAGTTCTTC. This gives the protein CASSVVTSGPYNEQFF.

The chain couples TRBV15 to TRBJ2-5, with 7 nucleotides matching TRBD2. Unmatched junction bases numbered 8, after V lost 0 bases and J lost 1 base. The CDR3 has 17 amino acids. CDR1 and CDR2 (germline): LNHNV, YYDKDF (reference sequence). The CDR3 DNA reads TGTGCCACCAGCAGAGATGAGACGGGGAGGGTCCAAGAGACCCAGTACTTC. It encodes CATSRDETGRVQETQYF.

The V gene is TRBV7-9, the J gene TRBJ2-2; D is unclear. V was trimmed by 5 bases and J by 5 bases, leaving 9 bases between them. Germline CDR1 reads SEHNR; CDR2 reads FQNEAQ (reference sequence). This CDR3 is built from 13 residues. CDR3 residues: CASSPSLTGELFF. As DNA, the CDR3 is TGTGCCAGCAGCCCTTCGTTGACCGGGGAGCTGTTTTTT.

This clone was counted between two and nine times. V usage is TRBV25-1 and J usage is TRBJ2-3, with a possible D match to TRBD2 (5 bases). CDR1 and CDR2 (germline): MGHDK, SYGVNS. The CDR3 runs to 13 residues. The V gene lost 8 bases and the J gene lost 2 bases, with 11 bases spanning the gap. The CDR3, as DNA: TGTGCCAGCGGGAGTCCCCTCACAGATACGCAGTATTTT. Protein: CASGSPLTDTQYF. The whole variable domain, remainder taken from reference TRBV25-1 and TRBJ2-3, is EADIYQTPRYLVIGTGKKITLECSQTMGHDKMYWYQQDPGMELHLIHYSYGVNSTEKGDLSSESTVSRIRTEHFPLTLESARPSHTSQYLCASGSPLTDTQYFGPGTRLTVL.

This chain links TRBV18 with TRBJ1-3, with D unresolved. CDR1 and CDR2 from the germline V gene are KGHSH and LQKENI. The CDR3 extends over 16 amino acids. V lost 1 base and J 2 bases, leaving 12 bases between the germline ends. CDR3 DNA: TGTGCCAGCTCACCACGATCAGCGAGGGCTGGAAACACCATATATTTT. Amino acids: CASSPRSARAGNTIYF. Full variable domain (rest looked up from reference TRBV18 and TRBJ1-3): NAGVMQNPRHLVRRRGQEARLRCSPMKGHSHVYWYRQLPEEGLKFMVYLQKENIIDESGMPKERFSAEFPKEGPSILRIQQVVRGDSAAYFCASSPRSARAGNTIYFGEGSWLTVV.

This rearrangement joins TRBV7-9 to TRBJ1-1, with D tentatively TRBD1 (6 bases). Trimming stripped 5 bases from V and 0 bases from J, with 10 bases between. The CDR3 covers 14 residues. Germline assignment: CDR1 SEHNR and CDR2 FQNEAQ (reference sequence). DNA of the CDR3: TGTGCCAGCAGCCGAGGACAGATGAACACTGAAGCTTTCTTT. The encoded protein is CASSRGQMNTEAFF. Together with reference TRBV7-9 and TRBJ1-1, the CDR3 gives the full variable domain: DTGVSQNPRHKITKRGQNVTFRCDPISEHNRLYWYRQTLGQGPEFLTYFQNEAQLEKSRLLSDRFSAERPKGSFSTLEIQRTEQGDSAMYLCASSRGQMNTEAFFGQGTRLTVV.

This sequence joins TRBV2 and TRBJ2-3, with D maybe TRBD2 (6 bases). Germline loops: CDR1 SNHLY, CDR2 FYNNEI. The CDR3 has 17 residues. V shed 2 bases and J shed 1 base, with 16 bases lying between them. CDR3 sequence (DNA): TGTGCCAGCAGTGAATTTAATCGTTGGGGGGGCACAGATACGCAGTATTTT. Residues: CASSEFNRWGGTDTQYF.